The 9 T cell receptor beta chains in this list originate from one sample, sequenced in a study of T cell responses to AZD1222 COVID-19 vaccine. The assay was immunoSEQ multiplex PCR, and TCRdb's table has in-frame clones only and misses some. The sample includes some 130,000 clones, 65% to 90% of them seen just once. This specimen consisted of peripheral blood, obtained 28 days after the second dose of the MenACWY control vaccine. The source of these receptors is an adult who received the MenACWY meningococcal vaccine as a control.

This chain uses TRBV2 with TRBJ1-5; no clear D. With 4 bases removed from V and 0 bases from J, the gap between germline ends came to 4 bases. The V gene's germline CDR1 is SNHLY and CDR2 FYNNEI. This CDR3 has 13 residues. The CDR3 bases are TGTGCCAGCAGTGGCCTTAGCAATCAGCCCCAGCATTTT. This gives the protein CASSGLSNQPQHF.

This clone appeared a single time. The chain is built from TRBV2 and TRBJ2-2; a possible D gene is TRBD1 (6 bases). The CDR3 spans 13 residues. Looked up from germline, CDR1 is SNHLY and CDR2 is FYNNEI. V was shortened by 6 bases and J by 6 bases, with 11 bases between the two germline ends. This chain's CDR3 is CASSVNRAGELFF. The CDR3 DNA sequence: TGTGCCAGCAGCGTTAACAGGGCCGGGGAGCTGTTTTTT.

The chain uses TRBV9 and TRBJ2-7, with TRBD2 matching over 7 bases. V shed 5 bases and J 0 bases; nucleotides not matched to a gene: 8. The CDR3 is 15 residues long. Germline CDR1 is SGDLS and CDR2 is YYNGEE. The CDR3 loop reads CASSPTSSSSYEQYF. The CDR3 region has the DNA TGTGCCAGCAGTCCGACTAGCTCGAGCTCCTACGAGCAGTACTTC.

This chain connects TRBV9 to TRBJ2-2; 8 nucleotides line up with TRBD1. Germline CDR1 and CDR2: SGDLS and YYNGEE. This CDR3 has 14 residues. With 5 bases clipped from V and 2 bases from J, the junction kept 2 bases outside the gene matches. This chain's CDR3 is CASRQGGNTGELFF. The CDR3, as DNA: TGTGCCAGCAGACAGGGGGGCAACACCGGGGAGCTGTTTTTT. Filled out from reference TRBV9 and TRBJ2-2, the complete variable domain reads DSGVTQTPKHLITATGQRVTLRCSPRSGDLSVYWYQQSLDQGLQFLIQYYNGEERAKGNILERFSAQQFPDLHSELNLSSLELGDSALYFCASRQGGNTGELFFGEGSRLTVL.

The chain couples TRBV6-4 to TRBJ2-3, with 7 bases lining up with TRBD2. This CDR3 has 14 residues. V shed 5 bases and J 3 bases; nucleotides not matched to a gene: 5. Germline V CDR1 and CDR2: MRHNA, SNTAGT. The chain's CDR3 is CASSRGGRTDTQYF. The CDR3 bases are TGTGCCAGCAGTCGCGGGGGTAGAACAGATACGCAGTATTTT.

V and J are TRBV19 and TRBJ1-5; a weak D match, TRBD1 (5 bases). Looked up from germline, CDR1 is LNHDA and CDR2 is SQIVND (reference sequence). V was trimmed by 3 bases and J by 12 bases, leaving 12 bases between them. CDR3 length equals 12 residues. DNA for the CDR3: TGTGCCAGTAGTATCGGGCGGGGGATCCAGCATTTT. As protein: CASSIGRGIQHF. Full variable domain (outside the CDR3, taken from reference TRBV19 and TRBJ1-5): DGGITQSPKYLFRKEGQNVTLSCEQNLNHDAMYWYRQDPGQGLRLIYYSQIVNDFQKGDIAEGYSVSREKKESFPLTVTSAQKNPTAFYLCASSIGRGIQHFGDGTRLSIL.

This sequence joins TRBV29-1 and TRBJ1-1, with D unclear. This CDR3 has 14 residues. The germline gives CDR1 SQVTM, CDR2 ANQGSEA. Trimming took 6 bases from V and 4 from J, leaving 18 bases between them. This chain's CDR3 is CSVLEAAAGTEAFF. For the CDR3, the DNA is TGCAGCGTCCTAGAAGCGGCGGCCGGCACTGAAGCTTTCTTT.

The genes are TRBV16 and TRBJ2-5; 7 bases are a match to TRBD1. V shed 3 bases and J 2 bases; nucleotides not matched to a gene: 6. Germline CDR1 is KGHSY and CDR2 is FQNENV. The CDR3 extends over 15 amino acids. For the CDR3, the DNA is TGTGCCAGCAGCCACCCCAGGACAGGTCAAGAGACCCAGTACTTC. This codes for CASSHPRTGQETQYF.

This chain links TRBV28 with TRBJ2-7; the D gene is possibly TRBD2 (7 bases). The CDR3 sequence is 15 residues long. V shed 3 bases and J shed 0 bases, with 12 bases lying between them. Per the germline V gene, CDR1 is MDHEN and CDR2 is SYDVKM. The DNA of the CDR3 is TGTGCCAGCAGTTTCCGGGGAGGGGGCTCCTACGAGCAGTACGTC. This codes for CASSFRGGGSYEQYV.